The 17 T cell receptor beta chains listed next were all sequenced from one sample in a study of human thymus T cells (dated by TCRdb to between 2020 and 2021). The library was generated by the immunoSEQ multiplex PCR assay. TCRdb took over this immuneACCESS table, retaining in-frame rearrangements with V and J assigned. Such tables are incomplete; in checked studies, under half of the missing clones stem from an unresolved V gene, and the remainder is unexplained. The sample includes tens of thousands of clones, with over 85% observed a single time. Roughly 5.7% of the sample rests with the top ten. What was sequenced was blood. The receptors originated from a boy under two years old with a congenital heart defect but otherwise immunologically healthy.

There are a few counts of this clone. This chain connects TRBV19 to TRBJ1-1; the match to TRBD1 covers 7 bases. Germline CDR1 is LNHDA and CDR2 is SQIVND (reference sequence). Losses at the gene ends were 3 bases for V and 4 bases for J; bases not matched to a gene: 5. The CDR3 spans 14 residues. CDR3 residues: CASSIRSGGTEAFF. CDR3 DNA sequence: TGTGCCAGTAGTATCCGGTCAGGGGGCACTGAAGCTTTCTTT.

The chain joins TRBV6-6 to TRBJ2-3; the match to TRBD1 covers 8 bases. V shed 4 bases and J 4 bases; nucleotides not matched to a gene: 1. Germline V gives CDR1 MNHNY, CDR2 SVGAGI (reference sequence). There are 13 residues in the CDR3. For the CDR3, the DNA is TGTGCCAGCAGTTGGACAGGGCCAGATACGCAGTATTTT. Its translation is CASSWTGPDTQYF.

The chain is built from TRBV6-5 and TRBJ2-7; a possible D gene is TRBD1 (7 bases). Germline lookup yields CDR1 MNHEY and CDR2 SVGAGI. This CDR3 region has 16 residues. Trimming removed 0 bases from V and 0 bases from J, with 12 bases in between. In nucleotides, the CDR3 is TGTGCCAGCAGTTACTCGCAGGGGGGTAGCTCCTACGAGCAGTACTTC. This encodes CASSYSQGGSSYEQYF.

The chain uses TRBV4-3 and TRBJ2-7; a possible D gene is TRBD1 (5 bases). V lost 3 bases, J lost 1 base, and 7 bases lay in between. The CDR3 runs to 13 residues. Germline loops: CDR1 LGHNA, CDR2 YSLEER. CDR3 protein: CASSHRVSYEQYF. As DNA, the CDR3 is TGCGCCAGCAGCCACAGGGTTTCCTACGAGCAGTACTTC.

Remarks on this clone: This sample includes further DNA sequences coding for the same CDR3. This chain links TRBV5-1 with TRBJ1-2, with 9 bases aligning to TRBD1. The germline V gene encodes CDR1 SGHRS and CDR2 YFSETQ. V trimming: 8 bases; J trimming: 2 bases; junction bases outside the gene matches: 10. CDR3 size: 15 residues. The CDR3 region is CASSIPGQGNYGYTF. CDR3 bases: TGCGCCAGTAGCATACCGGGACAGGGCAACTATGGCTACACCTTC.

The chain couples TRBV10-3 to TRBJ2-3, with 7 nucleotides matching TRBD1. CDR3 length: 13 residues. CDR1 is ENHRY, CDR2 SYGVKD, per germline. The J segment lost 1 base and the V segment lost 9 bases, leaving 4 bases of the junction unmatched. Here the CDR3 reads CAIGTGGTDTQYF. In DNA form, the CDR3 reads TGTGCCATAGGAACAGGGGGCACAGATACGCAGTATTTT.

For the CDR3, the DNA is TGTGCCAGCAGCTCTGGCTGGAAGCCCCAGCATTTT. It yields the protein CASSSGWKPQHF. The chain has TRBV11-2 and TRBJ1-5, with D unresolved. Germline CDR1 SGHAT, CDR2 FQNNGV. Deletions cut 4 bases from V and 8 bases from J, with 9 bases between. The CDR3 spans 12 residues.

The J gene is TRBJ2-3, the V gene TRBV9; 14 bases are a match to TRBD2. Germline CDR1 is SGDLS and CDR2 is YYNGEE. The junction had 1 base not matched to a gene; V was cut back by 0 bases and J by 1 base. CDR3 length equals 17 residues. CDR3 bases: TGTGCCAGCAGCGTAGGGGGACTAGCGGGGGGCACAGATACGCAGTATTTT. This gives the protein CASSVGGLAGGTDTQYF. Full variable domain (rest looked up from reference TRBV9 and TRBJ2-3): DSGVTQTPKHLITATGQRVTLRCSPRSGDLSVYWYQQSLDQGLQFLIQYYNGEERAKGNILERFSAQQFPDLHSELNLSSLELGDSALYFCASSVGGLAGGTDTQYFGPGTRLTVL.

The chain links TRBV28 to TRBJ2-3, with D perhaps TRBD1 or TRBD2 (7 bases each). Germline-derived CDR1 and CDR2 are MDHEN and SYDVKM. V lost 0 bases, J lost 2 bases, and 12 bases lay in between. The CDR3 is 16 residues long. The CDR3 reads CASSLWTGRDTDTQYF. CDR3 sequence (DNA): TGTGCCAGCAGTTTATGGACAGGGAGGGACACAGATACGCAGTATTTT.

The V and J genes are TRBV14 and TRBJ2-1; D remains ambiguous. The CDR3 runs to 13 residues. Trimming removed 1 base at V and 4 bases at J, with 5 bases between. The V gene's germline CDR1 is SGHDN and CDR2 FVKESK. CDR3 in amino acids: CASSQVSYNEQFF. The CDR3 DNA is TGTGCCAGCAGCCAAGTGAGTTACAATGAGCAGTTCTTC.

This chain uses TRBV5-5 with TRBJ1-3; tentatively, D is TRBD1 (5 bases). Deletions cut 0 bases from V and 4 bases from J, with 11 bases between. The germline gives CDR1 SGHKS, CDR2 YYEKEE (reference sequence). The CDR3 loop spans 15 amino acids. In DNA form, the CDR3 reads TGTGCCAGCAGCTTGGAGGGGCTCTACGGAAACACCATATATTTT. Encoded protein: CASSLEGLYGNTIYF.

The chain joins TRBV5-6 to TRBJ2-1, with a possible D match to TRBD2 (6 bases). Germline values: CDR1 SGHDT, CDR2 YYEEEE. The CDR3 extends over 16 amino acids. Trimming pared 0 bases from V and 3 bases from J, leaving 13 bases between. In DNA form, the CDR3 reads TGTGCCAGCAGCTTGGACGGTTGGACTATCTACAATGAGCAGTTCTTC. Encoded protein: CASSLDGWTIYNEQFF.

V usage is TRBV2 and J usage is TRBJ2-2, with 8 bases identical to TRBD2. The trim removed 5 bases at V and 6 bases at J, leaving 11 bases unmatched. Germline V lookup: CDR1 SNHLY, CDR2 FYNNEI. CDR3 size: 16 residues. The CDR3 reads CASSPIAGLVAGELFF. Written as DNA, the CDR3 is TGTGCCAGCAGTCCGATAGCGGGATTGGTCGCCGGGGAGCTGTTTTTT.

The CDR3 DNA sequence: TGTGCCAGCAGTTACCGGGACAGTACCTCTGGAAACACCATATATTTT. Protein product: CASSYRDSTSGNTIYF. V gene TRBV11-2 combines with J gene TRBJ1-3; TRBD1 matches 7 bases. CDR3 size: 16 residues. CDR1 and CDR2 from the germline V gene are SGHAT and FQNNGV. Losses at the gene ends were 6 bases for V and 0 bases for J; bases not matched to a gene: 8.

The chain combines TRBV4-2 with TRBJ2-7; D possibly corresponds to TRBD1 (7 bases). CDR3 length equals 16 residues. In germline, CDR1 is LGHNA, CDR2 YNFKEQ. Trimming left V 4 bases short and J 0 bases short, with 16 bases between. DNA of the CDR3: TGTGCCAGCAGCCCAAGGAGGGGGACAGCCTCCTACGAGCAGTACTTC. Translated: CASSPRRGTASYEQYF.

This chain joins TRBV6-1 and TRBJ1-6, with D perhaps matching TRBD1 (5 bases). Germline V gives CDR1 MNHNS, CDR2 SASEGT. The CDR3 consists of 15 residues. Between the trimmed V and J ends, which lost 7 bases and 0 bases, there was a span of 10 bases. The CDR3 reads CASIAGGSYNSPLHF. CDR3 in DNA: TGTGCCAGCATTGCCGGGGGCTCCTATAATTCACCCCTCCACTTT.

J is TRBJ1-5 and V is TRBV6-6, with TRBD1 matching 7 bases. The length of the CDR3 is 15 residues. Trimming at V came to 6 bases and at J to 5 bases, leaving 10 bases not matched to a gene. CDR1 and CDR2 (germline): MNHNY, SVGAGI (reference sequence). CDR3 region: CASSRTTGADQPQHF. CDR3 coding DNA: TGTGCCAGCAGCCGGACTACAGGGGCGGATCAGCCCCAGCATTTT.